The 2 T cell receptor beta chains in this list originate from one sample, sequenced in a study of T-cell reconstitution after alpha-beta-depleted transplantation in children. The authors prepared the TCRbeta library with unique molecular identifiers. TCRdb re-called the PCR reads with MiXCR, one entry per CDR3 protein. Of hundreds of thousands of distinct CDR3 sequences listed, around 13% are singletons. This material consisted of PBMCs, mostly from graft donor cells, taken 360 days after TCRalphabeta/CD19-depleted stem cell transplant. These receptors all come from a male patient between 10 and 17 years old who had a stem cell transplant for acute myeloid leukemia, so the T cells may come from the graft donor.

The rearrangement joins TRBV5-1 to TRBJ2-7; 8 bases fit TRBD2. Germline assignment: CDR1 SGHRS and CDR2 YFSETQ. The CDR3 runs to 16 residues. Trimming cost V 5 bases and J 0 bases; bases outside gene matches: 10. The CDR3 sequence: CASRRRALAGSYEQYF. In DNA, the CDR3 is TGCGCCAGCAGACGACGGGCTCTAGCGGGCTCCTACGAGCAGTACTTC. Using reference TRBV5-1 and TRBJ2-7 for the parts outside the CDR3, the full variable domain is KAGVTQTPRYLIKTRGQQVTLSCSPISGHRSVSWYQQTPGQGLQFLFEYFSETQRNKGNFPGRFSGRQFSNSRSEMNVSTLELGDSALYLCASRRRALAGSYEQYFGPGTRLTVT.

This clonotype was counted at least ten times. The rearrangement uses TRBV7-4 and TRBJ2-1; 14 bases agree with TRBD2. The CDR3 spans 22 residues. Trimming at V came to 5 bases and at J to 0 bases, leaving 18 bases not matched to a gene. Germline V lookup: CDR1 SGHVT, CDR2 SQSDAQ. The CDR3 loop reads CASSVLHGRGLAGGSSYNEQFF. The CDR3 region has the DNA TGTGCCAGCAGCGTTCTTCACGGGCGAGGACTAGCGGGAGGCAGCTCCTACAATGAGCAGTTCTTC.